This record covers a single T cell receptor (beta chain). These data belong to a study of blood T cell repertoires in COVID-19. Overall study context: The United States, Italy and Spain supplied acute and convalescent COVID-19 samples. T cells, B-cell-depleted T cells, or PBMCs supplied cDNA or gDNA.

Only in-frame clones appear in the TCRdb table, and some are missing; sequencing was by immunoSEQ multiplex PCR. The sample lists 66,000 or so clones, around three quarters occurring once. The CDR3 is 16 amino acids. V was clipped by 4 bases and J by 4 bases, with 17 bases between them. Germline V gene data show CDR1 as LGHDT and CDR2 as YNNKEL (reference sequence). This TCR derives from a human donor in a cohort sampled during active COVID-19. V is TRBV3-1 (or the pseudogene TRBV3-2) and J is TRBJ2-1; D might be TRBD2 (5 bases). Material for sequencing was peripheral blood. The CDR3 here is CASSLPPGNGYNEQFF. CDR3 DNA: TGTGCCAGCAGCCTACCCCCGGGGAACGGGTACAATGAGCAGTTCTTC.